This T cell receptor beta chain was recorded in a study of T cell changes during pregnancy in multiple sclerosis. Losses at the gene ends were 4 bases for V and 2 bases for J; bases not matched to a gene: 5. The CDR3 has 14 amino acids. Germline-derived CDR1 and CDR2 are SGHRS and YFSETQ. Clones were sequenced by immunoSEQ multiplex PCR, and TCRdb holds only the in-frame ones, with some missing. The sample carries 70,000 or so clones, about nine tenths recorded once. V and J are TRBV5-1 and TRBJ1-2; 7 nucleotides line up with TRBD1. The clonotype originates from a female donor with multiple sclerosis, enrolled in a pregnancy study. Here the sequenced sample was CD4+ T cells from peripheral blood mononuclear cells, taken after pregnancy. CDR3 protein: CASSPPGQNYGYTF. CDR3 DNA: TGCGCCAGCAGCCCGCCGGGACAGAACTATGGCTACACCTTC.